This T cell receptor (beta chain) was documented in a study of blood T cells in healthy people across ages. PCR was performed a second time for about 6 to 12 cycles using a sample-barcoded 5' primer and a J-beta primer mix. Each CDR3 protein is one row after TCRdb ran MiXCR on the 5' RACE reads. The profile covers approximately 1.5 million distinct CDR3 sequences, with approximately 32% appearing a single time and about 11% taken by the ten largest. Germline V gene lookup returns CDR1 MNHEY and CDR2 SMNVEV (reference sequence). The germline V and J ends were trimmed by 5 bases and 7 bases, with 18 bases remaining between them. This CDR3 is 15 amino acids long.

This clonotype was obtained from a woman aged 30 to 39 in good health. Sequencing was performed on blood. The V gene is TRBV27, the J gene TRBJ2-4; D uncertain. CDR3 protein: CASSLGLPPRNIQYF. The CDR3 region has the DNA TGTGCCAGCAGTCTGGGCCTTCCCCCCCGGAACATTCAGTACTTC.